This T cell receptor (beta chain) was recovered during a study of blood T cell repertoires in COVID-19. Those who participated ranged in age from roughly 18 to 89 years and resided in roughly 26 US areas. Assignment of participants to cohorts was predicated upon participant-reported clinical history. The V gene's germline CDR1 is SGDLS and CDR2 YYNGEE. Trimming left V 1 base short and J 6 bases short, with 8 bases between. This CDR3 contains 12 residues. The protocol was immunoSEQ multiplex PCR, while the TCRdb copy is restricted to in-frame clones and leaves out a portion. The sample lists 190,000 or so clones, roughly 83% seen once, with more than 7.5% in the top ten. This clone was seen many times.

Sequencing input: PBMCs or T cells enriched from blood (not recorded which). The V call is TRBV9, the J call TRBJ2-7, with D hard to call. The source of this sequence is a woman aged 25 to 39 who had recovered from COVID-19. For the CDR3, the DNA is TGTGCCAGCAGCGTACGTTCAGGCGAGCAGTACTTC. This encodes CASSVRSGEQYF. Filled out from reference TRBV9 and TRBJ2-7, the complete variable domain reads DSGVTQTPKHLITATGQRVTLRCSPRSGDLSVYWYQQSLDQGLQFLIQYYNGEERAKGNILERFSAQQFPDLHSELNLSSLELGDSALYFCASSVRSGEQYFGPGTRLTVT.